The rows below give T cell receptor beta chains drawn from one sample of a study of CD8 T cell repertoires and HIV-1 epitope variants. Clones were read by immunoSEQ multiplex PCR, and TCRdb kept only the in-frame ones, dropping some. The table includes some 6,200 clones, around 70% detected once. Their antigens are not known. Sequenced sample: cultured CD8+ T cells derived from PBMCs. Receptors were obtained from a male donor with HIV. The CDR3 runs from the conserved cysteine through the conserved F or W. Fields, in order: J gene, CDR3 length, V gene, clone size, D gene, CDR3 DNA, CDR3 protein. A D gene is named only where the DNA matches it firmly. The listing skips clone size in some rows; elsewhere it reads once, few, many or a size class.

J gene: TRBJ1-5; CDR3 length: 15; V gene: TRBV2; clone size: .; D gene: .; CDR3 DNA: TGTGCCAGCAGTGAAGCTCTAAGCAGCAATCAGCCCCAGCATTTT; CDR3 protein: CASSEALSSNQPQHF
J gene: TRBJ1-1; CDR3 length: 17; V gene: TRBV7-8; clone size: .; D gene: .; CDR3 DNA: TGTGCCAGCAGCTTGGCACGGGCTGAGTGGGGGGCCAATGAAGCTTTCTTT; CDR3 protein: CASSLARAEWGANEAFF
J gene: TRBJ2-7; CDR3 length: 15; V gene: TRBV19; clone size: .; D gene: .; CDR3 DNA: TGTGCCAGTAGTACCCCACATTCGGGGAGCTACGAGCAGTACTTC; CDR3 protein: CASSTPHSGSYEQYF
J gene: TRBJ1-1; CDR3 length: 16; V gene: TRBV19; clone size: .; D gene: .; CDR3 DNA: TGTGCCAGTAGTATAGCTCAAAGGGTGATTGACACTGAAGCTTTCTTT; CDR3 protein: CASSIAQRVIDTEAFF
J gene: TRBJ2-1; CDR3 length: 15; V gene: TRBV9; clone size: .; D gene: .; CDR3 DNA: TGTGCCAGCAGCGTCGACCCAGCGACCTACAATGAGCAGTTCTTC; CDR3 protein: CASSVDPATYNEQFF
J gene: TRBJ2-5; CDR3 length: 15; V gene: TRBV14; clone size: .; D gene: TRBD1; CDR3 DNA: TGTGCCAGCAGCTTATCAACAGGGGCCAAAGAGACCCAGTACTTC; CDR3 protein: CASSLSTGAKETQYF
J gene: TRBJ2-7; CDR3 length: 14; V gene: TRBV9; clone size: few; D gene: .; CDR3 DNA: TGTGCCAGCAGCGTGTCAGGGGGGATGGACGAGCAGTACTTC; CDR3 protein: CASSVSGGMDEQYF
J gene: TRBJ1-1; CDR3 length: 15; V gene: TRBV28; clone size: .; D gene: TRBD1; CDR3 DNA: TGTGCCAGCAGTTCCCCGGGACAGGGGTTCGCTGAAGCTTTCTTT; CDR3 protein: CASSSPGQGFAEAFF
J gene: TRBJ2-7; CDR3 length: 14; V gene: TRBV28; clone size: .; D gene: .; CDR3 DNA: TGTGCCAGCAGTTGGATAGACAGTCCCTACGAGCAGTACTTC; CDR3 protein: CASSWIDSPYEQYF
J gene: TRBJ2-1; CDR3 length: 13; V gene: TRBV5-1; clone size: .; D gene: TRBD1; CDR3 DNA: TGCGCCAGCAGCCAGACAGGGGGCAATGAGCAGTTCTTC; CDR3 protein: CASSQTGGNEQFF
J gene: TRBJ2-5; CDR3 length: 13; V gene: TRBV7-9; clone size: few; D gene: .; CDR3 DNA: TGTGCCAGCAGCCCTGGACAGCAAGAGACCCAGTACTTC; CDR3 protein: CASSPGQQETQYF
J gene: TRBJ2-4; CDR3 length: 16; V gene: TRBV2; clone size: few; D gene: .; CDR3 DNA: TGTGCCAGCAGTGATGGATTTGGCCCCCGGATGGACATTCAGTACTTC; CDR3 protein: CASSDGFGPRMDIQYF